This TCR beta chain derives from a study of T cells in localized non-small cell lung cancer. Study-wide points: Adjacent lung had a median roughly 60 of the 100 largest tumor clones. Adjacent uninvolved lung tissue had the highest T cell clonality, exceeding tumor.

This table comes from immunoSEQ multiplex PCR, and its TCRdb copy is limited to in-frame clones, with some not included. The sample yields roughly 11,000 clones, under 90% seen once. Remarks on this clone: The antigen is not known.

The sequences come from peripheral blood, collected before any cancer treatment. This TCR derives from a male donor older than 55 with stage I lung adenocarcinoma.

CDR3 residues: CASSRTGTPGNTIYF. CDR3 nucleotide sequence: TGTGCCAGCAGCCGGACAGGGACTCCTGGAAACACCATATATTTT. The chain uses TRBV7-3 and TRBJ1-3, with 8 bases identical to TRBD1. The CDR3 runs 15 residues. Germline V gene data show CDR1 as SGHTA and CDR2 as FQGTGA. With V trimmed by 5 bases and J by 2 bases, 5 bases remained unmatched.